This entry lists 7 T cell receptor beta chains sequenced from one sample in a study of OX40 agonist ivuxolimab in advanced cancers. Profiling relied on immunoSEQ multiplex PCR, and the TCRdb table lists in-frame clones only, not all of them. The sample includes tens of thousands of clones, roughly 89% of them seen just once. Sequencing used CD4+ or CD8+ T cells sorted from blood, obtained in a trial of the OX40 agonist ivuxolimab. The receptors originated from an adult with an advanced solid tumor such as melanoma, head and neck, liver or kidney cancer.

The chain couples TRBV10-3 to TRBJ2-7; 8 positions agree with TRBD2. Trimming took 10 bases from V and 0 from J; bases not matched to a gene: 8. CDR3 length: 14 amino acids. Germline values: CDR1 ENHRY, CDR2 SYGVKD. CDR3 residues: CATLDSGISYEQYF. The CDR3 DNA reads TGTGCCACACTAGATAGCGGGATCTCCTACGAGCAGTACTTC.

The V gene is TRBV15, the J gene TRBJ2-3, with no clear D. The CDR3 totals 13 residues. Trimming cost V 2 bases and J 4 bases, with 7 bases left between them. CDR1 is LNHNV and CDR2 is YYDKDF in the germline V gene (reference sequence). In DNA, the CDR3 is TGTGCCACCAGCAGATTTGGGGCAGATACGCAGTATTTT. It specifies CATSRFGADTQYF.

The chain joins TRBV18 to TRBJ2-5; D is unresolved. V was pared by 6 bases and J by 5 bases, with 13 bases between. The CDR3 totals 13 residues. Germline lookup yields CDR1 KGHSH and CDR2 LQKENI. CDR3 sequence (DNA): TGTGCCAGCTCCGAGAGTCAGATCGAGACCCAGTACTTC. Translated: CASSESQIETQYF.

The chain has TRBV6-5 and TRBJ1-4; 10 nucleotides align to TRBD1. Germline V gene data show CDR1 as MNHEY and CDR2 as SVGAGI. CDR3 length equals 14 residues. V lost 6 bases to trimming and J lost 6 bases; unmatched junction nucleotides: 4. In DNA, the CDR3 is TGTGCCAGCAGCAGGGACAGGGGACATGAAAAACTGTTTTTT. This translates into CASSRDRGHEKLFF.

The rearrangement joins TRBV18 to TRBJ2-7, with 8 bases lining up with TRBD2. Germline assignment: CDR1 KGHSH and CDR2 LQKENI. This CDR3 region has 14 residues. V gave up 0 bases and J gave up 7 bases; unmatched junction bases: 5. CDR3 coding DNA: TGTGCCAGCTCACCACCCGGGGGGGGGAGAGAGCAGTACTTC. Protein: CASSPPGGGREQYF. Using reference TRBV18 and TRBJ2-7 for the parts outside the CDR3, the full variable domain is NAGVMQNPRHLVRRRGQEARLRCSPMKGHSHVYWYRQLPEEGLKFMVYLQKENIIDESGMPKERFSAEFPKEGPSILRIQQVVRGDSAAYFCASSPPGGGREQYFGPGTRLTVT.

The chain has TRBV7-2 and TRBJ1-1; D is unclear. CDR1 and CDR2 from the germline V gene are SGHTA and FQGNSA. With 4 bases removed from V and 6 bases from J, the gap between germline ends came to 12 bases. The CDR3 has 13 amino acids. This CDR3 is CASSSLVGAEAFF. The CDR3 DNA is TGTGCCAGCAGCTCTCTTGTTGGAGCTGAAGCTTTCTTT. The variable domain in full, with the rest retrieved from reference TRBV7-2 and TRBJ1-1, is GAGVSQSPSNKVTEKGKDVELRCDPISGHTALYWYRQSLGQGLEFLIYFQGNSAPDKSGLPSDRFSAERTGGSVSTLTIQRTQQEDSAVYLCASSSLVGAEAFFGQGTRLTVV.

The rearrangement joins TRBV5-5 to TRBJ2-7; 8 bases match TRBD2. This CDR3 is 16 amino acids long. The junction had 13 bases not matched to a gene; V was cut back by 6 bases and J by 2 bases. Germline values: CDR1 SGHKS, CDR2 YYEKEE (reference sequence). CDR3 region: CASTPGGGLGTYEQYF. CDR3 bases: TGTGCCAGCACCCCCGGGGGGGGTTTGGGGACCTACGAGCAGTACTTC.